This T cell receptor (beta chain) was retrieved from a study of naive and memory T cell subsets. Study findings and constraints: Naive and memory repertoire findings lacked a ground truth for validation.

Both TRBC1 and TRBC2 were covered by a beta constant-region primer of two equimolar oligonucleotides. The ligated cDNA underwent four PCR rounds using SP2 and nested alpha and beta constant-region primers. An oligonucleotide with the SP2 primer and a 12-nucleotide UMI was ligated to the cDNA 3' end. TCRdb called the UMI-ligation and nested PCR reads again in MiXCR, with one record for every CDR3 protein. This sample yields 95,000 to 150,000 distinct CDR3 sequences, of which just over 35% are seen a single time; 0.75% to 1% belongs to the top ten. CDR3 length equals 13 residues. Per germline, CDR1 KGHSH and CDR2 LQKENI. Unmatched junction bases numbered 4, after V lost 3 bases and J lost 7 bases. CMV status came from CD4+ IFNgamma after overnight CMV lysate stimulation. Remarks on this clonotype: The antigen is unknown.

This TCR derives from a human donor in good health. The rearrangement joins TRBV18 to TRBJ2-7; 9 bases are shared with TRBD2. What was sequenced was central memory CD4+ T cells from blood. CDR3: CASSPALAGEQYF. CDR3 DNA: TGTGCCAGCTCACCTGCCCTAGCGGGAGAGCAGTACTTC.